Each of the 29 T cell receptor beta chains below was sequenced from the same sample in a study of CXCR3-negative and CXCR3-positive naive CD8 T cells. Study-wide results and caveats: A higher hydrophobicity marked the TRB CDR3s of CXCR3-positive naive cells versus CXCR3-negative naive cells.

The antigens for these receptors are not known. Carrying UMI labels, the TRB cDNA libraries were prepared through 5' RACE. From the 5' RACE reads, TCRdb lists one entry per CDR3 protein and no DNA. The specimen's table records some 85,000 distinct CDR3 sequences. The sequencing input was naive CXCR3+ CD8+ T cells from blood. The subset was: CD45RO-CCR7+CD27+CD95- naive CD8+ T cells expressing CXCR3 (TNR3+). These TCRs come from a human donor in good health. Some clones in this sample may be carry-over from other donors' samples.

The chain recombines TRBV7-6 with TRBJ2-5; TCRdb's D call, TRBD1, is unchecked because there is no DNA. This CDR3 contains 13 residues. Germline V CDR1 and CDR2: SGHVS, FNYEAQ. The chain's CDR3 is CASSPGREETQYF. Drawing the rest from reference TRBV7-6 and TRBJ2-5, the complete variable domain is GAGVSQSPRYKVTKRGQDVALRCDPISGHVSLYWYRQALGQGPEFLTYFNYEAQQDKSGLPNDRFSAERPEGSISTLTIQRTEQRDSAMYRCASSPGREETQYFGPGTRLLVL.

The chain is built from TRBV11-2 and TRBJ1-5; there is no DNA to check the TCRdb D call of TRBD1. Germline V lookup: CDR1 SGHAT, CDR2 FQNNGV. This CDR3 is 12 amino acids long. The CDR3 loop is CASSQGTQPQHF.

The genes are TRBV29-1 and TRBJ2-3; no DNA is available, so the TRBD2 call from TCRdb remains unchecked. CDR1 and CDR2 (germline): SQVTM, ANQGSEA. The CDR3 is 14 amino acids. CDR3 residues: CSVGGSVSTDTQYF.

The chain uses TRBV29-1 and TRBJ2-7; the D call of TRBD1 rests on TCRdb alone, since no DNA is present to check it. Germline CDR1 reads SQVTM; CDR2 reads ANQGSEA. CDR3 length: 12 amino acids. The CDR3 reads CSVERTGGEQYF.

This chain joins TRBV7-3 and TRBJ2-1; with no DNA, the TCRdb D assignment of TRBD2 cannot be verified. CDR1 SGHTA and CDR2 FQGTGA come from the germline V gene. The CDR3 extends over 14 amino acids. The CDR3 protein is CASSLGGVNNEQFF. The complete variable domain, with remaining parts taken from reference TRBV7-3 and TRBJ2-1, reads GAGVSQTPSNKVTEKGKYVELRCDPISGHTALYWYRQSLGQGPEFLIYFQGTGAADDSGLPNDRFFAVRPEGSVSTLKIQRTERGDSAVYLCASSLGGVNNEQFFGPGTRLTVL.

This chain uses TRBV29-1 with TRBJ1-2. This CDR3 has 13 residues. Germline assignment: CDR1 SQVTM and CDR2 ANQGSEA. The CDR3 loop is CSVVEQDNYGYTF.

The V and J genes are TRBV20-1 and TRBJ2-7; as DNA is missing, the TRBD2 call by TCRdb cannot be tested. CDR1 and CDR2 from the germline V gene are DFQATT and SNEGSKA (reference sequence). The CDR3 covers 14 residues. CDR3 amino acids: CSARGRTSSYEQYF.

The V call is TRBV28, the J call TRBJ2-7. Germline CDR1 is MDHEN and CDR2 is SYDVKM. The CDR3 extends over 12 amino acids. The CDR3 sequence is CASSFFPYEQYF.

The chain recombines TRBV5-1 with TRBJ2-3; checking the TCRdb D call of TRBD2 is not possible without DNA. The CDR3 spans 18 residues. The germline CDR1 and CDR2 sequences are SGHRS and YFSETQ. CDR3 region: CTSSDGLAGSSLADTQYF. The full variable domain, in which reference TRBV5-1 and TRBJ2-3 provide the parts outside the CDR3, is KAGVTQTPRYLIKTRGQQVTLSCSPISGHRSVSWYQQTPGQGLQFLFEYFSETQRNKGNFPGRFSGRQFSNSRSEMNVSTLELGDSALYLCTSSDGLAGSSLADTQYFGPGTRLTVL.

This chain uses TRBV28 with TRBJ2-1; the D call of TRBD1 rests on TCRdb alone, since no DNA is present to check it. The CDR3 has 17 residues. Germline V gene lookup returns CDR1 MDHEN and CDR2 SYDVKM. The CDR3 loop is CASSLPRGRSSYNEQFF.

The V gene is TRBV7-9, the J gene TRBJ2-2; TCRdb picks TRBD1, but there is no DNA to check that call. CDR1 is SEHNR and CDR2 is FQNEAQ in the germline V gene (reference sequence). CDR3 length: 15 residues. CDR3 loop: CASSSQAGKAGELFF.

V usage is TRBV27 and J usage is TRBJ1-2. Germline V gene sequence: CDR1 MNHEY, CDR2 SMNVEV (reference sequence). The CDR3 loop spans 13 amino acids. The CDR3 sequence is CASRAGLNYGYTF.

This chain connects TRBV28 to TRBJ2-3. CDR1 MDHEN and CDR2 SYDVKM come from the germline V gene. This CDR3 spans 12 amino acids. Here the CDR3 reads CASSSVRDTQYF.

The chain carries TRBV7-9 and TRBJ2-7; TCRdb reports TRBD1, a call that lacks DNA to check it against. The CDR3 is 15 residues long. CDR1 SEHNR and CDR2 FQNEAQ come from the germline V gene (reference sequence). CDR3: CASSLSGQHSYEQYF.

V and J are TRBV12-2 and TRBJ2-7; the TCRdb call, TRBD1, lacks DNA for checking. TRBV12-2 is recorded as a pseudogene. CDR3 length: 13 amino acids. CDR3 sequence reads: CAQSRDIGYEQYF.

V usage is TRBV14 and J usage is TRBJ1-6; TCRdb reports TRBD1, a call that lacks DNA to check it against. CDR3 length: 17 residues. The germline gives CDR1 SGHDN, CDR2 FVKESK. CDR3 sequence: CASSQDYPTGPNSPLHF.

V is TRBV7-2 and J is TRBJ1-1. CDR3 length: 13 residues. CDR1 and CDR2 from the germline V gene are SGHTA and FQGNSA. This CDR3 is CASSYGRVTEAFF.

The rearrangement links TRBV18 to TRBJ1-4. The CDR3 consists of 15 residues. Per the germline V gene, CDR1 is KGHSH and CDR2 is LQKENI. CDR3 in amino acids: CASSPPAARNEKLFF. The full variable domain, completed using reference TRBV18 and TRBJ1-4, is NAGVMQNPRHLVRRRGQEARLRCSPMKGHSHVYWYRQLPEEGLKFMVYLQKENIIDESGMPKERFSAEFPKEGPSILRIQQVVRGDSAAYFCASSPPAARNEKLFFGSGTQLSVL.

This chain joins TRBV15 and TRBJ2-5; TCRdb indicates TRBD1, and absent DNA this call remains unverified. This CDR3 contains 14 residues. Looked up from germline, CDR1 is LNHNV and CDR2 is YYDKDF (reference sequence). CDR3 region: CATSRRTGSETQYF. Drawing the rest from reference TRBV15 and TRBJ2-5, the complete variable domain is DAMVIQNPRYQVTQFGKPVTLSCSQTLNHNVMYWYQQKSSQAPKLLFHYYDKDFNNEADTPDNFQSRRPNTSFCFLDIRSPGLGDTAMYLCATSRRTGSETQYFGPGTRLLVL.

The chain carries TRBV4-2 and TRBJ2-7; lacking DNA, the TRBD2 call made by TCRdb goes unchecked. The length of the CDR3 is 13 residues. Per the germline V gene, CDR1 is LGHNA and CDR2 is YNFKEQ. The CDR3 here is CASSQDLGSEGYF.

The chain carries TRBV4-3 and TRBJ2-7; TCRdb picks TRBD1, but there is no DNA to check that call. Germline CDR1 LGHNA, CDR2 YSLEER. This CDR3 is 13 amino acids long. This chain's CDR3 is CASSSRGGYEQYF.

The gene calls are TRBV7-8 and TRBJ2-2; checking the TCRdb D call of TRBD1 is not possible without DNA. The CDR3 runs 15 residues. Germline V lookup: CDR1 SGHVS, CDR2 FQNEAQ. The CDR3 region is CAISSHWGGSGELFF.

V and J are TRBV5-1 and TRBJ2-1; TCRdb calls TRBD2, which cannot be checked without DNA. There are 15 residues in the CDR3. CDR1 is SGHRS, CDR2 YFSETQ, per germline. This CDR3 reads CASSLYSGLNGEQFF.

The chain links TRBV5-1 to TRBJ1-1; as DNA is missing, the TRBD1 call by TCRdb cannot be tested. Germline V gene data show CDR1 as SGHRS and CDR2 as YFSETQ. The CDR3 consists of 15 residues. The CDR3 is CASSLGTAMNTEAFF.

This chain links TRBV28 with TRBJ2-7. Germline V gene lookup returns CDR1 MDHEN and CDR2 SYDVKM. The length of the CDR3 is 15 residues. The CDR3 reads CASSLVGTGYYEQYF.

The chain joins TRBV6-2 or TRBV6-3 to TRBJ2-3; TCRdb's D call of TRBD1 is untestable without DNA. Per germline, CDR1 MNHEY and CDR2 SVGEGT. The length of the CDR3 is 15 residues. The CDR3 spells CASSPGQSSTDTQYF.

V and J are TRBV5-4 and TRBJ1-1; absent DNA, TCRdb's TRBD1 call cannot be checked. The CDR3 runs to 14 residues. Germline V gene lookup returns CDR1 SGHNT and CDR2 YYREEE (reference sequence). This chain's CDR3 is CASTMTGRNTEAFF.

This rearrangement joins TRBV4-1 to TRBJ2-3; the D call from TCRdb, TRBD1, cannot be confirmed without DNA. CDR1 is MGHRA and CDR2 is YSYEKL in the germline V gene. This CDR3 spans 16 amino acids. Here the CDR3 reads CASTGFLQGFADTQYF.

The CDR3 protein is CASSLSGPPYEQYF. V usage is TRBV27 and J usage is TRBJ2-7; as DNA is missing, the TRBD2 call by TCRdb cannot be tested. This CDR3 contains 14 residues. Germline CDR1 MNHEY, CDR2 SMNVEV (reference sequence).